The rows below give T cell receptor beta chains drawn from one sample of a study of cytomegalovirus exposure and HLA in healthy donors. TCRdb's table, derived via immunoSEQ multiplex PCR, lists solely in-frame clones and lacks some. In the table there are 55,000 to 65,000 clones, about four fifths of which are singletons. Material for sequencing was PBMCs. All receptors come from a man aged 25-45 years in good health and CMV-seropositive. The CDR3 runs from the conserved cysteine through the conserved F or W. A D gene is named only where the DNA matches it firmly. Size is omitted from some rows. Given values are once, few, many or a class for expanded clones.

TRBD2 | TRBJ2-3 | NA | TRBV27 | TGTGCCAGCAGTCGACTCCTTAGCGGGGGCACAGATACGCAGTATTTT | CASSRLLSGGTDTQYF
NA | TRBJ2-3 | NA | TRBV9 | TGTGCCAGCAGCGTAGTTGGGCCTGCGCTTGTCGGCACAGATACGCAGTATTTT | CASSVVGPALVGTDTQYF
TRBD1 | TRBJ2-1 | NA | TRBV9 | TGTGCCAGCAGCGCTTACGGGACAGGGGAGCAGTTCTTC | CASSAYGTGEQFF
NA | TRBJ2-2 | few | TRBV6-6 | TGTGCCAGCAGTTTCACTCGTTTGGCCGGGGAGCTGTTTTTT | CASSFTRLAGELFF
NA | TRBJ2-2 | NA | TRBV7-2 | TGTGCCAGCACCCGCACAGGGCCCGGGGAGCTGTTTTTT | CASTRTGPGELFF
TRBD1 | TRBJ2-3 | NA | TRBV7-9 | TGTGCCAGCAGCCCGGGGACAGGGACGGGCGTAAAAGCGCAGTATTTT | CASSPGTGTGVKAQYF
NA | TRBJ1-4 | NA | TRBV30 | TGTGCCTGGAAACCGACAGGCCAGGGAGAAAAACTGTTTTTT | CAWKPTGQGEKLFF
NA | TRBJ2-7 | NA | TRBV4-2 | TGTGCCAGCAGCCAAGGTCTGGGGACGAAGGGGGTCCACGAGCAGTACTTC | CASSQGLGTKGVHEQYF
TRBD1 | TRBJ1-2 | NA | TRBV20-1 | TGCAGTGCTAGAGGGACAGGGGGCTACACCTTC | CSARGTGGYTF
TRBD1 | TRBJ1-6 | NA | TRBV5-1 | TGCGCCAGCAAGGGGACAGCCAATTATAATTCACCCCTCCACTTT | CASKGTANYNSPLHF
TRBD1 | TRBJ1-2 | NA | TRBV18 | TGTGCCAGCTCACAGGACAGGGTAAATGGCTACACCTTC | CASSQDRVNGYTF
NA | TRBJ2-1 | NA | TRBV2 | TGTGCCAGCGTCCGCCGTGGAGGCAGGGGCCCCTACAATGAGCAGTTCTTC | CASVRRGGRGPYNEQFF
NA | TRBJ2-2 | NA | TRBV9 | TGTGCCAGCAGCGTAGACTCCGGGGAGCTGTTTTTT | CASSVDSGELFF
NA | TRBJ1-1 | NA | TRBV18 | TGTGCCAGCTCAAGCGGGCTCAGGGAAGGCACTGAAGCTTTCTTT | CASSSGLREGTEAFF
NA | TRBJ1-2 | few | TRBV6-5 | TGTGCCAGCAGTTACGGGCGGGGCCACTATGGCTACACCTTC | CASSYGRGHYGYTF
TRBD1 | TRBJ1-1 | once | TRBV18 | TGTGCCAGCTCACGTACAGGGGGTGAAGCTTTCTTT | CASSRTGGEAFF